These 14 T cell receptor beta chains were all obtained from the same sample, sequenced in a study of shared clonotypes between healthy human individuals. Clones were sequenced by immunoSEQ multiplex PCR, and TCRdb holds only the in-frame ones, with some missing. The sample holds more than 1.2 million clones, less than 99% seen once. The sequenced sample consisted of naive CD4+ T cells sorted from blood. Subset in this sample: CD45RA+ positively selected. The receptors were gathered from a man aged 30 to 45 in good health.

This chain uses TRBV5-1 with TRBJ2-1; 12 bases align to TRBD2. With 4 bases clipped from V and 8 bases from J, the junction kept 13 bases outside the gene matches. Looked up from germline, CDR1 is SGHRS and CDR2 is YFSETQ. The CDR3 has 17 residues. CDR3 DNA sequence: TGCGCCAGCAGCCAGTCCACTCTAGCGGGAGGGCTGGATGAGCAGTTCTTC. It translates to CASSQSTLAGGLDEQFF.

The V and J genes are TRBV2 and TRBJ2-1; 7 bases map to TRBD2. This CDR3 spans 12 amino acids. V shed 6 bases and J 11 bases; nucleotides not matched to a gene: 7. The V gene's germline CDR1 is SNHLY and CDR2 FYNNEI. CDR3 sequence reads: CASSPLAVKQFF. DNA for the CDR3: TGTGCCAGCAGCCCGCTAGCGGTTAAGCAGTTCTTC.

Written as DNA, the CDR3 is TGTGCCAGCAGTTCCCCCGGAACCTCTTTAGGCTACACCTTC. This encodes CASSSPGTSLGYTF. The gene calls are TRBV6-5 and TRBJ1-2; D gene uncertain. This CDR3 contains 14 residues. Trimming stripped 4 bases from V and 8 bases from J, with 17 bases between. Per germline, CDR1 MNHEY and CDR2 SVGAGI.

The rearrangement links TRBV4-2 to TRBJ2-7; 9 bases map to TRBD2. This CDR3 is built from 16 residues. Germline V gene lookup returns CDR1 LGHNA and CDR2 YNFKEQ. Trimming removed 0 bases from V and 6 bases from J; junction bases left unmatched: 9. The CDR3 DNA sequence: TGTGCCAGCAGCCAAGAGATGCGGGAGGGCCGTGGCGAGCAGTACTTC. Its translation is CASSQEMREGRGEQYF.

This clone was seen just once. The chain joins TRBV28 to TRBJ1-1; D is undetermined. The CDR3 spans 13 residues. The V gene's germline CDR1 is MDHEN and CDR2 SYDVKM. V was trimmed by 3 bases and J by 7 bases, leaving 12 bases between them. In nucleotides, the CDR3 is TGTGCCAGCAGTTTGGCCGACCGGATTGAAGCTTTCTTT. As protein: CASSLADRIEAFF.

The chain links TRBV5-1 to TRBJ2-1; TRBD1 is a possible D gene (6 bases). CDR1 and CDR2 (germline): SGHRS, YFSETQ. V gave up 0 bases and J gave up 6 bases, with 10 bases separating them. The CDR3 is 14 residues long. The CDR3 is CASSLDEGGNEQFF. The DNA of the CDR3 is TGCGCCAGCAGCTTGGACGAAGGGGGCAATGAGCAGTTCTTC.

Points on this clone: Different DNA sequences within this sample yield the same CDR3. The CDR3 DNA follows: TGCAGCGGGGGGACAGGCGCAGATACGCAGTATTTT. Translation: CSGGTGADTQYF. This chain connects TRBV29-1 to TRBJ2-3, with 8 bases identical to TRBD1. The CDR3 runs to 12 residues. The J segment lost 4 bases and the V segment lost 7 bases, leaving 4 bases of the junction unmatched. Germline V gene data show CDR1 as SQVTM and CDR2 as ANQGSEA.

About this clone: Other DNA sequences in this sample translate to the same CDR3. The chain employs TRBV2 and TRBJ2-3; 7 nucleotides align to TRBD2. The trim removed 4 bases at V and 0 bases at J, leaving 4 bases unmatched. CDR1 SNHLY and CDR2 FYNNEI come from the germline V gene. This CDR3 comprises 15 residues. The CDR3 bases are TGTGCCAGCAGTGGGCTAGCGGCTAGCACAGATACGCAGTATTTT. Translating it yields CASSGLAASTDTQYF.

The V call is TRBV7-2, the J call TRBJ2-7; D not resolved. The CDR3 spans 15 residues. Trimming pared 1 base from V and 2 bases from J, leaving 12 bases between. Germline V lookup: CDR1 SGHTA, CDR2 FQGNSA. In DNA, the CDR3 is TGTGCCAGCAGCTTAGGGCCCTCCTCCGCCTACGAGCAGTACTTC. It codes for CASSLGPSSAYEQYF.

The rearrangement links TRBV5-1 to TRBJ2-2; D may be TRBD2 (5 bases). CDR1 is SGHRS, CDR2 YFSETQ, per germline. V shed 5 bases and J shed 5 bases, with 16 bases lying between them. The CDR3 is 15 residues long. The chain's CDR3 is CASRLAGKTTGELFF. The DNA for the CDR3 is TGCGCCAGCAGACTGGCCGGGAAGACAACCGGGGAGCTGTTTTTT.

The chain carries TRBV5-6 and TRBJ2-7; tentatively, D is TRBD2 (5 bases). Germline CDR1 SGHDT, CDR2 YYEEEE. The ends were cut back, 4 bases at V and 6 bases at J, with 8 bases in the middle. CDR3 length equals 11 residues. The CDR3 DNA follows: TGTGCCAGCAGCACTAGTACCGAGCAGTACTTC. This encodes CASSTSTEQYF.

The chain links TRBV2 to TRBJ2-5; TRBD1 might be the D (5 bases). V lost 2 bases, J lost 5 bases, and 18 bases lay in between. CDR1 SNHLY and CDR2 FYNNEI come from the germline V gene. The CDR3 covers 16 residues. The DNA of the CDR3 is TGTGCCAGCAGTGAACCTCCCTGGGGCCACAGTGAGACCCAGTACTTC. Its translation is CASSEPPWGHSETQYF.

The chain carries TRBV7-2 and TRBJ2-7, with no clear D. The CDR3 has 14 residues. V was pared by 1 base and J by 3 bases, with 10 bases between. CDR1 SGHTA and CDR2 FQGNSA come from the germline V gene. Written as DNA, the CDR3 is TGTGCCAGCAGCTTAGACGGTCTCCTCTACGAGCAGTACTTC. This gives the protein CASSLDGLLYEQYF.

The rearrangement uses TRBV18 and TRBJ1-1; D gene unclear. Germline CDR1 and CDR2: KGHSH and LQKENI. The V and J ends lost 3 bases and 8 bases respectively, with 10 bases between them. The CDR3 is 12 amino acids. The CDR3 coding sequence is TGTGCCAGCTCACCCGGGGTAGACGAAGCTTTCTTT. Translating it yields CASSPGVDEAFF. The full variable domain, completed using reference TRBV18 and TRBJ1-1, is NAGVMQNPRHLVRRRGQEARLRCSPMKGHSHVYWYRQLPEEGLKFMVYLQKENIIDESGMPKERFSAEFPKEGPSILRIQQVVRGDSAAYFCASSPGVDEAFFGQGTRLTVV.